This TCR beta chain is from a study of blood T cell repertoires in COVID-19. Some clones are missing from TCRdb's copy, which holds only in-frame ones; the method was immunoSEQ multiplex PCR. The sample has approximately 250,000 clones, 80% to 90% seen once. Participants were aged roughly 18 to 90 years from around 24 US areas. The CDR3 has 16 residues. Looked up from germline, CDR1 is SGHVS and CDR2 is FQNEAQ. The junction had 8 bases not matched to a gene; V was cut back by 2 bases and J by 2 bases. The clonotype comes from a woman aged 35 to 49 who had been exposed to COVID-19. Sequenced input: PBMCs or T cells enriched from blood (not recorded which). The J gene is TRBJ2-5, the V gene TRBV7-8; 7 bases agree with TRBD1. The CDR3 coding sequence is TGTGCCAGCAGCTTACGACGGTGGGACAGACAAGAGACCCAGTACTTC. Translated: CASSLRRWDRQETQYF.